This is a list of T cell receptor beta chains from one sample in a study of breast tumors, draining lymph nodes, adjacent tissues. Each CDR3 protein is one row after TCRdb ran MiXCR on the multiplex PCR reads. This table has more than 50,000 distinct CDR3 sequences, around 45% appearing once. Sequencing used breast tumor tissue. The receptor source for this set is a female donor with breast cancer. Some clones in this sample may be carry-over from other donors' samples. The CDR3 runs from the conserved cysteine through the conserved F or W. A D gene is named only where the DNA matches it firmly. Size tells how often a clone was seen (once, few, many) or the class of an expanded clone, and some rows leave it out.

D gene	clone size	J gene	V gene	CDR3 protein	CDR3 DNA
TRBD1	NA	TRBJ1-5	TRBV19	CASVEGAGNQPQHF	TGTGCCAGTGTTGAGGGGGCAGGCAATCAGCCCCAGCATTTT
NA	few	TRBJ2-7	TRBV4-1	CASRKAPGPTGVGYEQYF	TGCGCCAGCAGAAAAGCCCCGGGTCCGACCGGAGTGGGCTACGAGCAGTACTTC
NA	many	TRBJ2-1	TRBV14	CASSTRRGSYNEQFF	TGTGCCAGCAGCACCCGAAGGGGGTCCTACAATGAGCAGTTCTTC
TRBD2	NA	TRBJ2-7	TRBV20-1	CSAFSTTSGAYEQYF	TGCAGTGCTTTCTCCACGACTAGCGGGGCTTACGAGCAGTACTTC
NA	many	TRBJ1-4	TRBV7-9	CASSFSDGNEKLFF	TGTGCCAGCAGCTTCTCGGACGGTAATGAAAAACTGTTTTTT
NA	many	TRBJ1-5	TRBV6-2/TRBV6-3	CASSDQGFWPQHF	TGTGCCAGCAGTGATCAGGGATTTTGGCCCCAGCATTTT
NA	many	TRBJ2-3	TRBV20-1	CSARALGQFDTQYF	TGCAGTGCTAGAGCCCTAGGTCAGTTCGATACGCAGTATTTT
NA	NA	TRBJ1-2	TRBV4-1	CASSRTTGRTETNYGYTF	TGCGCCAGCAGCCGAACTACGGGACGGACAGAGACTAACTATGGCTACACCTTC
TRBD1	NA	TRBJ2-5	TRBV6-2/TRBV6-3	CASTRRQGAETQYF	TGTGCCAGCACCCGGCGACAGGGCGCAGAGACCCAGTACTTC
NA	NA	TRBJ1-5	TRBV7-2	CASSARRRETQHF	TGTGCCAGCAGCGCCAGACGTAGGGAGACCCAGCATTTT
NA	NA	TRBJ2-5	TRBV7-2	CASSLDWLSEGTQYF	TGTGCCAGCAGCTTAGATTGGTTATCGGAGGGGACCCAGTACTTT
TRBD1	many	TRBJ2-7	TRBV29-1	CSVRAGGRGSYEQYF	TGCAGCGTTCGGGCAGGGGGCCGAGGTTCCTACGAGCAGTACTTC
NA	many	TRBJ2-3	TRBV28	CASRLSHFSDTQYF	TGTGCCAGCAGGCTTAGTCATTTCTCAGATACGCAGTATTTT
TRBD2	NA	TRBJ2-7	TRBV7-6	CASRGGTSRTHEQYF	TGTGCCAGCAGAGGCGGGACTAGCAGGACCCACGAGCAGTACTTC
NA	many	TRBJ2-1	TRBV5-1	CASSWVGGADEQFF	TGCGCCAGCAGCTGGGTGGGTGGAGCCGATGAGCAGTTCTTC
TRBD1	many	TRBJ1-4	TRBV9	CASSAGTATNEKLFF	TGTGCCAGCAGCGCCGGGACAGCAACTAATGAAAAACTGTTTTTT
TRBD2	NA	TRBJ2-1	TRBV10-3	CAIRRLAANNEQFF	TGTGCCATCAGACGACTAGCGGCGAACAATGAGCAGTTCTTC
NA	many	TRBJ2-5	TRBV5-4	CASSAWEEETQYF	TGTGCCAGCAGCGCCTGGGAAGAAGAGACCCAGTACTTC
NA	NA	TRBJ1-2	TRBV20-1	CSARVRQVNYGYTF	TGCAGTGCTAGAGTAAGACAGGTTAACTATGGCTACACCTTC
TRBD1	many	TRBJ2-1	TRBV7-9	CASSFLRDRAYNEQFF	TGTGCCAGCAGCTTTCTCCGGGACAGGGCCTACAATGAGCAGTTCTTC
TRBD1	NA	TRBJ1-1	TRBV19	CASKRTGEDTEAFF	TGTGCCAGTAAAAGGACAGGGGAGGACACTGAAGCTTTCTTT
TRBD1	once	TRBJ2-2	TRBV10-2	CASSPGTASYGYTGELFF	TGCGCCAGCAGCCCCGGGACAGCGAGCTATGGCTACACCGGGGAGCTGTTTTTT
TRBD1	medium-sized	TRBJ2-1	TRBV29-1	CSVGSRGSYNEQFF	TGCAGCGTTGGGTCCAGGGGGTCCTACAATGAGCAGTTCTTC
NA	many	TRBJ1-5	TRBV7-9	CASSLGTQGFAGNQPQHF	TGTGCCAGCAGCTTAGGTACACAGGGTTTTGCCGGCAATCAGCCCCAGCATTTT
NA	many	TRBJ2-5	TRBV11-1	CASSQPWGTNQETQYF	TGTGCCAGCAGCCAGCCTTGGGGGACCAACCAAGAGACCCAGTACTTC
TRBD2	many	TRBJ2-3	TRBV20-1	CSAQGLAGVSTDTQYF	TGCAGTGCTCAGGGACTAGCGGGAGTGAGCACAGATACGCAGTATTTT
TRBD1	many	TRBJ2-3	TRBV20-1	CSAEPTGGRLVGVTDTQYF	TGCAGTGCGGAACCGACAGGGGGTAGGCTAGTGGGGGTCACAGATACGCAGTATTTT
TRBD1	few	TRBJ1-2	TRBV10-3	CAISLDRGHGYTF	TGTGCCATCAGCCTAGACAGGGGTCATGGCTACACCTTC
TRBD2	many	TRBJ2-2	TRBV28	CASSLRLAVNIGELFF	TGTGCCAGCAGTTTGAGACTAGCGGTTAACATCGGGGAGCTGTTTTTT
NA	many	TRBJ2-5	TRBV7-9	CASSPYKETQYF	TGTGCCAGCAGCCCTTATAAGGAGACCCAGTACTTC